Listed below are T cell receptor beta chains from one sample, sequenced in a study of T-cell reconstitution after alpha-beta-depleted transplantation in children. TCRdb processed the PCR reads anew with MiXCR; each CDR3 protein has one entry. Of around 450,000 distinct CDR3 sequences listed, under 20% are singletons. The material sequenced was PBMCs, mostly from graft donor cells, taken 360 days after TCRalphabeta/CD19-depleted stem cell transplant. Receptor source: a boy under three years old who had a stem cell transplant for Wiskott-Aldrich syndrome, so the T cells may come from the graft donor. Both conserved end residues are part of each CDR3. Fields, in order: J gene, V gene, clone size, D gene, CDR3 protein, CDR3 DNA. D genes are given only for firm matches. A row's size may be missing; if present it is once, few, many or a size class.

TRBJ2-1 | TRBV6-1 | few | TRBD1 | CASSLIRGTGMGDEQFF | TGTGCCAGCAGTCTTATCAGGGGGACAGGGATGGGGGATGAGCAGTTCTTC
TRBJ2-3 | TRBV7-9 | few | - | CASSLAGGTQYF | TGTGCCAGCAGCTTAGCAGGAGGGACGCAGTATTTT
TRBJ2-7 | TRBV4-3 | few | TRBD1 | CASSRDGQGAEQYF | TGCGCCAGCAGCCGGGATGGACAGGGGGCCGAGCAGTACTTC
TRBJ1-2 | TRBV5-1 | few | - | CASSLRVWSYGYTF | TGCGCCAGCAGCTTGAGGGTTTGGAGCTATGGCTACACCTTC
TRBJ2-3 | TRBV5-1 | few | - | CASSLEEGTDTQYF | TGCGCCAGCAGCTTGGAGGAGGGCACAGATACGCAGTATTTT
TRBJ2-4 | TRBV6-5 | few | - | CASSYSKANIQYF | TGTGCCAGCAGTTACTCGAAAGCAAACATTCAGTACTTC
TRBJ2-7 | TRBV29-1 | few | - | CSVARTDEQYF | TGCAGCGTTGCGAGGACAGACGAGCAGTACTTC
TRBJ2-4 | TRBV12-3/TRBV12-4 | - | - | CASSLPGRAGKNIQYF | TGTGCCAGCAGTTTACCGGGCAGGGCCGGCAAAAACATTCAGTACTTC
TRBJ2-1 | TRBV6-1 | few | TRBD2 | CASRFLTSGHPSRQNEQFF | TGTGCCAGCAGATTCTTGACTAGCGGGCACCCCAGCAGACAGAATGAGCAGTTCTTC
TRBJ2-1 | TRBV7-9 | few | - | CASSLLGTLNEQFF | TGTGCCAGCAGCTTGCTCGGGACTCTCAATGAGCAGTTCTTC
TRBJ2-1 | TRBV13 | - | - | CASSSDEDDRSYNEQFF | TGTGCCAGCAGCTCTGATGAGGACGATCGCTCCTACAATGAGCAGTTCTTC
TRBJ2-2 | TRBV6-1 | - | TRBD2 | CASQRQGLAGANTGELFF | TGTGCCAGCCAACGACAGGGACTAGCGGGGGCAAACACCGGGGAGCTGTTTTTT
TRBJ2-6 | TRBV4-1 | once | - | CASSQEGRLSSGANVLTF | TGCGCCAGCAGCCAAGAGGGACGCCTAAGCTCTGGGGCCAACGTCCTGACTTTC
TRBJ2-1 | TRBV12-3/TRBV12-4 | few | TRBD1 | CASQFGPGQGLSEQFF | TGTGCCAGCCAGTTCGGGCCGGGACAGGGTTTAAGTGAGCAGTTCTTC
TRBJ2-7 | TRBV4-3 | few | TRBD2 | CASSQDWGLDTTQYF | TGCGCCAGCAGCCAAGATTGGGGACTAGACACAACGCAGTACTTC
TRBJ2-5 | TRBV18 | few | - | CASSPAMGPTGGETQYF | TGTGCCAGCTCACCAGCAATGGGGCCTACAGGTGGGGAGACCCAGTACTTC
TRBJ2-1 | TRBV9 | many | TRBD2 | CASSLAAGGYNEQFF | TGTGCCAGCAGCTTAGCGGCGGGGGGTTACAATGAGCAGTTCTTC
TRBJ2-3 | TRBV20-1 | few | TRBD2 | CSGPRLAGETDTQYF | TGCAGCGGACCCCGACTAGCGGGGGAAACAGATACGCAGTATTTT
TRBJ1-2 | TRBV7-9 | many | - | CASSDHDFPTPYGYTF | TGTGCCAGCAGCGACCACGACTTCCCAACGCCCTATGGCTACACCTTC
TRBJ2-2 | TRBV20-1 | few | - | CSAPSGQHTGKLFF | TGCAGTGCCCCTTCGGGACAACACACCGGGAAGCTGTTTTTT
TRBJ2-7 | TRBV10-3 | - | - | CAITKGTTYEQYF | TGTGCCATCACCAAAGGGACAACCTACGAGCAGTACTTC
TRBJ2-5 | TRBV30 | many | - | CAWSVGGSGETQYF | TGTGCCTGGAGTGTAGGGGGATCGGGGGAGACCCAGTACTTC
TRBJ2-7 | TRBV4-3 | once | - | CASSQDRDLPYEQYF | TGCGCCAGCAGCCAAGATAGGGATCTCCCCTACGAGCAGTACTTC
TRBJ2-5 | TRBV7-9 | few | - | CASSSRGNSQETQYF | TGTGCCAGCAGCTCTCGGGGCAACTCCCAAGAGACCCAGTACTTC
TRBJ2-5 | TRBV6-2/TRBV6-3 | few | - | CASSRSLTVQETQYF | TGTGCCAGCAGCCGGTCATTGACGGTACAAGAGACCCAGTACTTC
TRBJ2-2 | TRBV6-1 | - | - | CASSVQPSGELFF | TGTGCCAGCAGTGTCCAGCCTTCCGGGGAGCTGTTTTTT
TRBJ2-1 | TRBV20-1 | - | - | CSLRGRESYNEQFF | TGCAGCCTCCGGGGCCGGGAGAGCTACAATGAGCAGTTCTTC
TRBJ2-3 | TRBV30 | - | TRBD1 | CAWSVGVGGEDTQYF | TGTGCCTGGAGTGTAGGGGTAGGGGGCGAGGATACGCAGTATTTT
TRBJ2-2 | TRBV5-1 | - | TRBD2 | CASSFERRRGGRSTGELFF | TGCGCCAGCAGCTTTGAACGCCGAAGAGGCGGGAGAAGCACCGGGGAGCTGTTTTTT
TRBJ2-2 | TRBV28 | - | - | CASSPSREFGELFF | TGTGCCAGCAGTCCGTCCAGGGAATTCGGGGAGCTGTTTTTT
TRBJ2-7 | TRBV6-2/TRBV6-3 | few | TRBD1 | CASSYSRGQGLKDTYEQYF | TGTGCCAGCAGTTACTCGAGGGGACAGGGACTCAAGGATACTTACGAGCAGTACTTC
TRBJ2-3 | TRBV15 | few | - | CATSSGGNADTQYF | TGTGCCACCAGCAGTGGGGGTAACGCGGATACGCAGTATTTT
TRBJ2-3 | TRBV12-3/TRBV12-4 | few | - | CASSVTSYTDTQYF | TGTGCCAGCAGCGTGACCTCCTACACAGATACGCAGTATTTT
TRBJ2-1 | TRBV11-2 | few | TRBD2 | CASRLPTSGIYNEQFF | TGTGCCAGCAGGTTACCTACTAGCGGGATTTACAATGAGCAGTTCTTC
TRBJ2-1 | TRBV6-4 | many | TRBD2 | CASKGTSGLYEQFF | TGTGCCAGCAAGGGGACTAGTGGTTTGTATGAGCAGTTCTTC
TRBJ2-3 | TRBV5-1 | many | - | CASSLQNTQYF | TGCGCCAGCAGCTTACAAAATACGCAGTATTTT
TRBJ2-7 | TRBV4-1 | - | - | CASSRAGPRSYEQYF | TGCGCCAGCAGCCGAGCCGGGCCCAGGTCCTACGAGCAGTACTTC
TRBJ1-1 | TRBV5-1 | - | - | CASSLGTALNTEAFF | TGCGCCAGCAGCCTGGGTACAGCTCTGAACACTGAAGCTTTCTTT
TRBJ2-7 | TRBV7-8 | many | TRBD1 | CASSLGGQALFYEQYF | TGTGCCAGCAGCTTAGGCGGACAGGCACTATTCTACGAGCAGTACTTC
TRBJ2-7 | TRBV6-2/TRBV6-3 | - | - | CASSYRLSPYEQYF | TGTGCCAGCAGTTACAGGCTCTCCCCCTACGAGCAGTACTTC
TRBJ2-1 | TRBV12-3/TRBV12-4 | - | - | CASSFSLYYNNEQFF | TGTGCCAGCAGTTTCTCACTATACTACAACAATGAGCAGTTCTTC
TRBJ2-5 | TRBV7-2 | - | TRBD2 | CASSFGLAGLETQYF | TGTGCCAGCAGCTTTGGACTAGCGGGACTCGAGACCCAGTACTTC